These T cell receptor beta chains were read from a single sample in a study of shared clonotypes between healthy human individuals. Method: immunoSEQ multiplex PCR; TCRdb's copy keeps in-frame clones and lacks some. The table includes around 2,000,000 clones, about 95% detected once. Sequencing was done on a sample of naive CD8+ T cells sorted from blood. The receptor source for this set is a man aged 18 to 29 in good health. The CDR3 runs from the conserved cysteine through the conserved F or W. Each record gives: V gene, J gene, D gene, clone size, CDR3 DNA, CDR3 protein. The D gene is left open where the match is weak. Only part of the rows carry a size: once, few, many, or a class if the clone is expanded.

V gene: TRBV7-9
J gene: TRBJ1-3
D gene: -
clone size: -
CDR3 DNA: TGTGCCAGCAGCCCCGCTGGAAACACCATATATTTT
CDR3 protein: CASSPAGNTIYF

V gene: TRBV9
J gene: TRBJ1-6
D gene: TRBD1
clone size: -
CDR3 DNA: TGTGCCAGCAGCGCTACAGGGGGGGATTCACCCCTCCACTTT
CDR3 protein: CASSATGGDSPLHF

V gene: TRBV2
J gene: TRBJ2-7
D gene: -
clone size: -
CDR3 DNA: TGTGCCAGCAGTGAGGGACCCTTTTTCCACGAGCAGTACTTC
CDR3 protein: CASSEGPFFHEQYF

V gene: TRBV7-2
J gene: TRBJ2-7
D gene: -
clone size: -
CDR3 DNA: TGTGCCAGCAGCATAACGGGGAGCGGCGAGCAGTACTTC
CDR3 protein: CASSITGSGEQYF

V gene: TRBV27
J gene: TRBJ2-4
D gene: -
clone size: -
CDR3 DNA: TGTGCCAGCAGTTTACGAGGGGGGTTAAACATTCAGTACTTC
CDR3 protein: CASSLRGGLNIQYF

V gene: TRBV5-4
J gene: TRBJ2-7
D gene: TRBD1
clone size: once
CDR3 DNA: TGTGCCAGCAGCGGACAGGGGGCGGGGGAGCAGTACTTC
CDR3 protein: CASSGQGAGEQYF

V gene: TRBV27
J gene: TRBJ2-7
D gene: TRBD2
clone size: -
CDR3 DNA: TGTGCCAGCAGATCCGGGACTAGCGTTACCTACGAGCAGTACTTC
CDR3 protein: CASRSGTSVTYEQYF

V gene: TRBV6-1
J gene: TRBJ2-3
D gene: TRBD2
clone size: -
CDR3 DNA: TGTGCCAGCAGGGAACCGCGGGAGGGGGAGGCAGATACGCAGTATTTT
CDR3 protein: CASREPREGEADTQYF

V gene: TRBV5-6
J gene: TRBJ2-2
D gene: -
clone size: -
CDR3 DNA: TGTGCCAGCAGCTTATTAGCTAGCACCGGGGAGCTGTTTTTT
CDR3 protein: CASSLLASTGELFF

V gene: TRBV5-6
J gene: TRBJ2-7
D gene: TRBD1
clone size: -
CDR3 DNA: TGTGCCAGCAGCTTGGCCGGGACAGACGACGAGCAGTACTTC
CDR3 protein: CASSLAGTDDEQYF

V gene: TRBV27
J gene: TRBJ2-7
D gene: -
clone size: -
CDR3 DNA: TGTGCCAGCAGTACCCGGGACCAATCCTACGAGCAGTACTTC
CDR3 protein: CASSTRDQSYEQYF

V gene: TRBV15
J gene: TRBJ2-5
D gene: -
clone size: -
CDR3 DNA: TGTGCCACCAGCAAGGGAACGCAAGAGACCCAGTACTTC
CDR3 protein: CATSKGTQETQYF

V gene: TRBV2
J gene: TRBJ1-1
D gene: -
clone size: -
CDR3 DNA: TGTGCCAGCAGTGAATTGCTGAACACTGAAGCTTTCTTT
CDR3 protein: CASSELLNTEAFF

V gene: TRBV2
J gene: TRBJ1-1
D gene: -
clone size: -
CDR3 DNA: TGTGCCAGCAAAGGGTTTGGGTACACTGAAGCTTTCTTT
CDR3 protein: CASKGFGYTEAFF

V gene: TRBV28
J gene: TRBJ2-7
D gene: -
clone size: -
CDR3 DNA: TGTGCCAGCAGTTACGACGCGTTCGAGCAGTACTTC
CDR3 protein: CASSYDAFEQYF

V gene: TRBV30
J gene: TRBJ2-5
D gene: TRBD1
clone size: -
CDR3 DNA: TGTGCCTGGACCGCGACAGGGGTTGGGGAGACCCAGTACTTC
CDR3 protein: CAWTATGVGETQYF

V gene: TRBV28
J gene: TRBJ1-4
D gene: -
clone size: -
CDR3 DNA: TGTGCCAGCAGTCAGGGGAGAGCAACTAATGAAAAACTGTTTTTT
CDR3 protein: CASSQGRATNEKLFF

V gene: TRBV6-6
J gene: TRBJ2-2
D gene: -
clone size: -
CDR3 DNA: TGTGCCAGCAGTAACAGGAACACCGGGGAGCTGTTTTTT
CDR3 protein: CASSNRNTGELFF

V gene: TRBV30
J gene: TRBJ2-7
D gene: TRBD1
clone size: -
CDR3 DNA: TGTGCCTGGAGTGTAAATACAGGGGCCCACGAGCAGTACTTC
CDR3 protein: CAWSVNTGAHEQYF

V gene: TRBV19
J gene: TRBJ2-7
D gene: -
clone size: -
CDR3 DNA: TGTGCCAGTAGTCCCCGGGTTGGAATTGGAACCTACGAGCAGTACTTC
CDR3 protein: CASSPRVGIGTYEQYF

V gene: TRBV6-5
J gene: TRBJ1-2
D gene: -
clone size: -
CDR3 DNA: TGTGCCAGCAGTTACTCGACGGAAATAGCTAACTATGGCTACACCTTC
CDR3 protein: CASSYSTEIANYGYTF

V gene: TRBV10-3
J gene: TRBJ2-7
D gene: -
clone size: -
CDR3 DNA: TGTGCCCTGCGGGGAAGTGAGAGGTACGAGCAGTACTTC
CDR3 protein: CALRGSERYEQYF

V gene: TRBV5-1
J gene: TRBJ2-7
D gene: -
clone size: -
CDR3 DNA: TGCGCCAGCAGAGGGGTCAGGGAAAAGTCCGGCTACGAGCAGTACTTC
CDR3 protein: CASRGVREKSGYEQYF

V gene: TRBV7-9
J gene: TRBJ2-7
D gene: TRBD1
clone size: -
CDR3 DNA: TGTGCCAGCAGCCCTGGGACAGGGAAAATTAACGAGCAGTACTTC
CDR3 protein: CASSPGTGKINEQYF

V gene: TRBV7-9
J gene: TRBJ1-6
D gene: -
clone size: once
CDR3 DNA: TGTGCCAGCAGCTTAGATGGCTCCTATAATTCACCCCTCCACTTT
CDR3 protein: CASSLDGSYNSPLHF

V gene: TRBV25-1
J gene: TRBJ2-3
D gene: -
clone size: -
CDR3 DNA: TGTGCCAGCAGGGGAGATACGCAGTATTTT
CDR3 protein: CASRGDTQYF

V gene: TRBV9
J gene: TRBJ1-2
D gene: -
clone size: -
CDR3 DNA: TGTGCCAGCAGGAAACAGGACAGCGAAATTCTTAACTATGGCTACACCTTC
CDR3 protein: CASRKQDSEILNYGYTF

V gene: TRBV27
J gene: TRBJ2-7
D gene: -
clone size: -
CDR3 DNA: TGTGCCAGCAGTTTATACTGGGATGGCGAGCAGTACTTC
CDR3 protein: CASSLYWDGEQYF

V gene: TRBV2
J gene: TRBJ2-7
D gene: TRBD2
clone size: -
CDR3 DNA: TGTGCCAGCAGTCCGATAGCGGGAGCGTTCGGCGAGCAGTACTTC
CDR3 protein: CASSPIAGAFGEQYF

V gene: TRBV5-5
J gene: TRBJ2-3
D gene: -
clone size: -
CDR3 DNA: TGTGCCAGCAGCTTAACCGGGACCGAGTACACAGATACGCAGTATTTT
CDR3 protein: CASSLTGTEYTDTQYF

V gene: TRBV7-2
J gene: TRBJ2-7
D gene: -
clone size: -
CDR3 DNA: TGTGCCAGCAGCCTTCTACTGACTTCGGCCTACGAGCAGTACTTC
CDR3 protein: CASSLLLTSAYEQYF

V gene: TRBV7-8
J gene: TRBJ1-1
D gene: -
clone size: -
CDR3 DNA: TGTGCCAGCAGCCGTGCGGGGACCACTGAAGCTTTCTTT
CDR3 protein: CASSRAGTTEAFF

V gene: TRBV6-4
J gene: TRBJ2-3
D gene: -
clone size: -
CDR3 DNA: TGTGCCAGCAGTGAGGTTGCAGGGTCTATCACAGATACGCAGTATTTT
CDR3 protein: CASSEVAGSITDTQYF

V gene: TRBV14
J gene: TRBJ1-2
D gene: -
clone size: -
CDR3 DNA: TGTGCCAGCAGCCAAGAATGGGAGGGCTATGGCTACACCTTC
CDR3 protein: CASSQEWEGYGYTF

V gene: TRBV7-9
J gene: TRBJ2-1
D gene: -
clone size: -
CDR3 DNA: TGTGCCAGCAGCAGCAACCTAGGGGCTGAACGCAAGACCAATGAGCAGTTCTTC
CDR3 protein: CASSSNLGAERKTNEQFF

V gene: TRBV4-1
J gene: TRBJ2-7
D gene: -
clone size: -
CDR3 DNA: TGCGCCAGCAGCCAAAAATTCACAGGAACCTACGAGCAGTACTTC
CDR3 protein: CASSQKFTGTYEQYF

V gene: TRBV7-9
J gene: TRBJ1-6
D gene: -
clone size: -
CDR3 DNA: TGTGCCAGCAGCCCCCCCCAACAAGTTTGGCGGAATTCACCCCTCCACTTT
CDR3 protein: CASSPPQQVWRNSPLHF

V gene: TRBV7-6
J gene: TRBJ2-5
D gene: -
clone size: -
CDR3 DNA: TGTGCCAGCAGCTTAGGTGTAGTTTCCCAAGAGACCCAGTACTTC
CDR3 protein: CASSLGVVSQETQYF

V gene: TRBV30
J gene: TRBJ2-7
D gene: -
clone size: -
CDR3 DNA: TGTGCCTGGAAAATGGGTGAGGGGATCATAGACGAGCAGTACTTC
CDR3 protein: CAWKMGEGIIDEQYF

V gene: TRBV5-4
J gene: TRBJ2-3
D gene: -
clone size: -
CDR3 DNA: TGTGCCAGCAGCTTGGGATTGACAGATACGCAGTATTTT
CDR3 protein: CASSLGLTDTQYF

V gene: TRBV6-1
J gene: TRBJ1-4
D gene: -
clone size: -
CDR3 DNA: TGTGCCAGCAGTCCGACGGCGTCCCCTAATGAAAAACTGTTTTTT
CDR3 protein: CASSPTASPNEKLFF

V gene: TRBV6-5
J gene: TRBJ2-7
D gene: TRBD2
clone size: once
CDR3 DNA: TGTGCCAGCAGTTACTCGGCGGGAGCCTACGAGCAGTACTTC
CDR3 protein: CASSYSAGAYEQYF

V gene: TRBV27
J gene: TRBJ2-7
D gene: -
clone size: -
CDR3 DNA: TGTGCCAGCAGCCTCCGAGACAGCATCTCCTACGAGCAGTACTTC
CDR3 protein: CASSLRDSISYEQYF

V gene: TRBV15
J gene: TRBJ1-2
D gene: TRBD1
clone size: once
CDR3 DNA: TGTGCCACCAGCAGAGGAGGACAGGGTCTGACTAACTATGGCTACACCTTC
CDR3 protein: CATSRGGQGLTNYGYTF

V gene: TRBV19
J gene: TRBJ2-1
D gene: TRBD2
clone size: -
CDR3 DNA: TGTGCCAGTAGTATAGATGCGGGGGGATACAATGAGCAGTTCTTC
CDR3 protein: CASSIDAGGYNEQFF